A single sample is the source of the 27 T cell receptor beta chains below, sequenced in a study of T cells in Graves' hyperthyroidism and ophthalmopathy. Amplification of TCR beta CDR3 regions used RNA as the template. First-round RT-PCR with HTBI primers amplified the TCR CDR3 region. TCRdb analysed the multiplex PCR reads with MiXCR anew, one entry per CDR3 protein. The sample has 700,000 or so distinct CDR3 sequences, about 15% seen once. Sequencing input: blood. Receptors were obtained from a woman between 45 and 60 years old with Graves' ophthalmopathy.

There are many counts of this clonotype. The CDR3 protein is CASSKETGDVSYEQYF. The CDR3 coding sequence is TGTGCCAGCAGCAAAGAGACAGGGGACGTCTCCTACGAGCAGTACTTC. V and J are TRBV7-2 and TRBJ2-7; TRBD1 matches at 8 bases. Per germline, CDR1 SGHTA and CDR2 FQGNSA. This CDR3 spans 16 amino acids. Trimming removed 5 bases from V and 0 bases from J; junction bases left unmatched: 9.

The CDR3 sequence: CASSPSSRANYGYTF. For the CDR3, the DNA is TGTGCCAGCAGCCCGAGTTCTCGGGCTAACTATGGCTACACCTTC. The genes are TRBV7-3 and TRBJ1-2, with D hard to call. V shed 5 bases and J shed 0 bases, with 13 bases lying between them. The germline V gene has CDR1 SGHTA and CDR2 FQGTGA. The CDR3 extends over 15 amino acids.

This clonotype was picked up many times. The CDR3 nucleotides are TGTGCCAGCAGCTTAGATGGACCCCACGAGCAGTACTTC. Amino acid sequence: CASSLDGPHEQYF. The J gene is TRBJ2-7, the V gene TRBV13; D ambiguous. Between the trimmed V and J ends, which lost 1 base and 5 bases, there was a span of 9 bases. The germline V gene encodes CDR1 PRHDT and CDR2 FYEKMQ (reference sequence). This CDR3 contains 13 residues.

This clonotype appeared a single time. V gene TRBV7-3 combines with J gene TRBJ2-1; either TRBD1 or TRBD2 may supply D (5 bases each). From germline, CDR1 is SGHTA and CDR2 FQGTGA. Trimming pared 0 bases from V and 4 bases from J, leaving 10 bases between. The CDR3 contains 15 residues. CDR3 sequence (DNA): TGTGCCAGCAGCTTAACCGGGACGGATTACAATGAGCAGTTCTTC. Residues: CASSLTGTDYNEQFF.

J is TRBJ2-3 and V is TRBV20-1, with TRBD1 matching over 9 bases. The germline V gene has CDR1 DFQATT and CDR2 SNEGSKA (reference sequence). The CDR3 is 15 residues long. V dropped 4 bases and J dropped 0; count of bases not matched to a gene: 5. The CDR3 sequence: CSAKQGAESTDTQYF. DNA for the CDR3: TGCAGTGCTAAACAGGGGGCCGAGAGCACAGATACGCAGTATTTT.

This clonotype was detected only once. The junction and the germline gene differ at one end; a read error may be behind it. J is TRBJ2-2 and V is TRBV20-1; tentatively, D is TRBD2 (6 bases). Germline CDR1 DFQATT, CDR2 SNEGSKA (reference sequence). The CDR3 has 15 amino acids. This CDR3 is CSAREPYANTGGLFF. The CDR3 coding sequence is TGCAGTGCTAGGGAGCCCTACGCGAACACCGGGGGGCTGTTTTTT.

The chain recombines TRBV5-1 with TRBJ2-5; D is unresolved. The V gene lost 0 bases and the J gene lost 4 bases, with 13 bases spanning the gap. The CDR3 runs 15 residues. Per germline, CDR1 SGHRS and CDR2 YFSETQ. The CDR3 loop is CASSLVLGIRETQYF. The CDR3 DNA is TGCGCCAGCAGCTTGGTCTTGGGAATTCGAGAGACCCAGTACTTC.

This clonotype was seen ten or more times. Written as DNA, the CDR3 is TGTGCCAGCCGACCCCTCCTTCTAAGCGGGAGGGCCCGGGAGCAGTACTTC. This translates into CASRPLLLSGRAREQYF. V is TRBV28 and J is TRBJ2-7; 10 bases fit TRBD2. The germline V gene encodes CDR1 MDHEN and CDR2 SYDVKM. The J segment lost 7 bases and the V segment lost 8 bases, leaving 20 bases of the junction unmatched. The CDR3 has 17 residues.

The CDR3: CASSYSARGIADPYEQYF. The CDR3 bases are TGTGCCAGCAGTTACTCCGCCAGGGGTATAGCTGACCCCTACGAGCAGTACTTC. This chain joins TRBV6-5 and TRBJ2-7; D perhaps matches TRBD1 (6 bases). Between the trimmed V and J ends, which lost 0 bases and 2 bases, there was a span of 20 bases. The germline gives CDR1 MNHEY, CDR2 SVGAGI. The CDR3 loop spans 18 amino acids.

This chain links TRBV15 with TRBJ1-2; D gene unclear. The CDR3 consists of 15 residues. Trimming cost V 0 bases and J 4 bases, with 12 bases left between them. Germline V gene lookup returns CDR1 LNHNV and CDR2 YYDKDF (reference sequence). CDR3 sequence (DNA): TGTGCCACCAGCAGAGATCTATTAGCAGCCTATGGCTACACCTTC. Translated, it gives CATSRDLLAAYGYTF.

There are a few counts of this clonotype. The rearrangement joins TRBV7-3 to TRBJ2-2; D is ambiguous. The V gene lost 0 bases and the J gene lost 1 base, with 12 bases spanning the gap. From germline, CDR1 is SGHTA and CDR2 FQGTGA. There are 17 residues in the CDR3. CDR3 in amino acids: CASSLTPNLRNTGELFF. CDR3 in DNA: TGTGCCAGCAGCTTAACACCTAATTTGCGGAACACCGGGGAGCTGTTTTTT.

The CDR3 DNA reads as TGTGCCAGCAGTGAGCGACGAGAAAAACTGTTTTTT. It translates to CASSERREKLFF. The chain recombines TRBV6-1 with TRBJ1-4; no clear D gene. CDR3 size: 12 residues. Trimming removed 3 bases from V and 8 bases from J, with 7 bases in between. Germline loops: CDR1 MNHNS, CDR2 SASEGT.

This clonotype occurred many times. The rearrangement joins TRBV7-9 to TRBJ2-7; the D is unclear. The CDR3 consists of 11 residues. The V gene's germline CDR1 is SEHNR and CDR2 FQNEAQ (reference sequence). Trimming removed 2 bases at V and 6 bases at J, with 5 bases between. CDR3 amino acids: CASSLFSEQYF. CDR3 bases: TGTGCCAGCAGCTTATTTTCCGAGCAGTACTTC.

This clonotype was detected only a few times. This chain connects TRBV29-1 to TRBJ2-1; tentative D call: TRBD2 (5 bases). The CDR3 is 16 amino acids. Germline CDR1 reads SQVTM; CDR2 reads ANQGSEA. V lost 5 bases to trimming and J lost 1 base, with 18 bases between them. The CDR3 region is CSVFQRGPGSYNEQFF. CDR3 DNA: TGCAGCGTTTTCCAACGGGGTCCTGGGTCCTACAATGAGCAGTTCTTC.

This clonotype was picked up many times. V usage is TRBV7-2 and J usage is TRBJ1-5; D may be TRBD1 (5 bases). V lost 4 bases and J lost 1, with 11 bases in between. Germline loops: CDR1 SGHTA, CDR2 FQGNSA. The CDR3 spans 15 residues. The CDR3, as DNA: TGTGCCAGCAGCTCGGGTCGGGGGAGCAATCAGCCCCAGCATTTT. Amino acids: CASSSGRGSNQPQHF.

The chain couples TRBV6-1 to TRBJ2-5; 15 bases fit TRBD2. The CDR3 sequence is 19 residues long. Germline V gives CDR1 MNHNS, CDR2 SASEGT. J was trimmed by 2 bases and V by 5 bases; bases with no gene match: 12. The CDR3 protein is CASSRTSGRATTPQETQYF. The CDR3 bases are TGTGCCAGCAGTCGGACTAGCGGGAGGGCCACTACACCTCAAGAGACCCAGTACTTC.

J is TRBJ2-2 and V is TRBV7-9; 10 bases are shared with TRBD2. The CDR3 loop spans 18 amino acids. V gave up 5 bases and J gave up 0 bases; unmatched junction bases: 9. In germline, CDR1 is SEHNR, CDR2 FQNEAQ (reference sequence). This CDR3 reads CASSPPGLAETNTGELFF. In nucleotides, the CDR3 is TGTGCCAGCAGCCCTCCCGGACTAGCGGAGACGAACACCGGGGAGCTGTTTTTT.

The chain uses TRBV5-5 and TRBJ2-6; tentative D call: TRBD1 (6 bases). The CDR3 is made up of 15 amino acids. The V gene lost 3 bases and the J gene lost 2 bases, with 9 bases spanning the gap. The germline V gene has CDR1 SGHKS and CDR2 YYEKEE (reference sequence). The CDR3 spells CASSSRTAGANVLTF. The CDR3 nucleotides are TGTGCCAGCAGCTCACGGACAGCTGGGGCCAACGTCCTGACTTTC.

This chain connects TRBV6-2 or TRBV6-3 to TRBJ2-3; D call uncertain. CDR1 and CDR2 from the germline V gene are MNHEY and SVGEGT. This CDR3 has 12 residues. V lost 7 bases, J lost 2 bases, and 7 bases lay in between. As DNA, the CDR3 is TGTGCCAGCACACAAGACACAGATACGCAGTATTTT. Its translation: CASTQDTDTQYF.

V gene TRBV9 combines with J gene TRBJ1-1; 8 nucleotides align to TRBD1. This CDR3 region has 15 residues. Losses at the gene ends were 3 bases for V and 4 bases for J; bases not matched to a gene: 8. Per the germline V gene, CDR1 is SGDLS and CDR2 is YYNGEE. CDR3 in amino acids: CASSADGTGRTEAFF. The CDR3 DNA is TGTGCCAGCAGCGCCGACGGGACAGGCCGCACTGAAGCTTTCTTT.

V is TRBV5-1 and J is TRBJ2-7; 8 bases are shared with TRBD2. The trim removed 0 bases at V and 3 bases at J, leaving 5 bases unmatched. Germline V gives CDR1 SGHRS, CDR2 YFSETQ. The CDR3 length is 15 residues. In nucleotides, the CDR3 is TGCGCCAGCAGCTTGGGCGGGAGGACCCACTACGAGCAGTACTTC. Its translation is CASSLGGRTHYEQYF.

This chain links TRBV19 with TRBJ2-7; TRBD1 or TRBD2 may be the D gene (5 bases each). This CDR3 comprises 15 residues. Germline V CDR1 and CDR2: LNHDA, SQIVND (reference sequence). V was shortened by 4 bases and J by 4 bases, with 17 bases between the two germline ends. The CDR3 nucleotides read TGTGCCAGTAGTAGCTGGGGACGGGGTATATACGAGCAGTACTTC. Translated: CASSSWGRGIYEQYF.

This clonotype has just a few counts. The rearrangement uses TRBV9 and TRBJ2-7, with 11 bases lining up with TRBD2. This CDR3 has 14 amino acids. Germline loops: CDR1 SGDLS, CDR2 YYNGEE. V lost 3 bases to trimming and J lost 7 bases; unmatched junction nucleotides: 6. The CDR3 region has the DNA TGTGCCAGCAGCGAGCTAGCGGGAGGTTGGGAGCAGTACTTC. It specifies CASSELAGGWEQYF.

The chain combines TRBV12-3 or TRBV12-4 with TRBJ1-2, with 8 bases fitting TRBD1. The CDR3 contains 13 residues. Trimming at V came to 7 bases and at J to 3 bases, leaving 4 bases not matched to a gene. CDR3 region: CASTPDRDYGYTF. The CDR3, as DNA: TGTGCCAGCACCCCGGACAGGGACTATGGCTACACCTTC.

This clonotype was seen at least ten times. The chain couples TRBV27 to TRBJ2-5; 11 nucleotides line up with TRBD2. This CDR3 contains 16 residues. Unmatched junction bases numbered 10, after V lost 5 bases and J lost 5 bases. Germline CDR1 MNHEY, CDR2 SMNVEV (reference sequence). The CDR3 protein is CASSHVSGRGEETQYF. For the CDR3, the DNA is TGTGCCAGCAGTCACGTTAGCGGGAGGGGTGAGGAGACCCAGTACTTC.

This clonotype showed up many times. The gene calls are TRBV12-3 or TRBV12-4 and TRBJ2-7; the D gene is possibly TRBD1 (6 bases). CDR3 size: 12 residues. V was pared by 4 bases and J by 6 bases, with 10 bases between. CDR3 DNA: TGTGCCAGCAGTTGGTACAGGGTCGAGCAGTACTTC. Translating gives CASSWYRVEQYF.

V and J are TRBV3-1 and TRBJ2-1; D is possibly TRBD1 or TRBD2 (5 bases each). The CDR3 consists of 14 residues. V was cut by 1 base and J by 6 bases, with 10 bases left in between. Germline V gives CDR1 LGHDT, CDR2 YNNKEL (reference sequence). The CDR3 sequence: CASSQGWGPNEQFF. Here the CDR3 DNA reads TGTGCCAGCAGCCAAGGGTGGGGACCCAATGAGCAGTTCTTC.